Listed below are T cell receptor beta chains from one sample, sequenced in a study of radiation and T cells in renal cell carcinoma. Method: immunoSEQ multiplex PCR; TCRdb's copy keeps in-frame clones and lacks some. The sample has 15,000 to 20,000 clones; less than 65% are singletons. Here the sequenced sample was tumor tissue, taken from a patient whose treatment included radiotherapy and nephrectomy. All receptors derive from a man aged 45-65 years with renal cell carcinoma. Each CDR3 is given with its conserved first and last residue. The D gene is left open where the match is weak. Clone size is given for some rows only: seen once, a few or many times, or a class if the clone is expanded.

cdr3_nt: TGCGCCAGCAGCCGAGCTACACAGGCTTATAATTCACCCCTCCACTTT
cdr3_aa: CASSRATQAYNSPLHF
j_call: TRBJ1-6
v_call: TRBV4-1
clone_size: -
d_call: -

cdr3_nt: TGTGCCAGCAGCGCGACCCGGGACACCTACGAGCAGTACTTC
cdr3_aa: CASSATRDTYEQYF
j_call: TRBJ2-7
v_call: TRBV2
clone_size: -
d_call: -

cdr3_nt: TGTGCCAGCAGTTACACGGGACTAGGGTACAATGAGCAGTTCTTC
cdr3_aa: CASSYTGLGYNEQFF
j_call: TRBJ2-1
v_call: TRBV6-5
clone_size: -
d_call: TRBD2

cdr3_nt: TGCAGCGTTGAAAGGGAAGAAGGCTATGGCTACACCTTC
cdr3_aa: CSVEREEGYGYTF
j_call: TRBJ1-2
v_call: TRBV29-1
clone_size: -
d_call: -

cdr3_nt: TGTGCCAGCAGCGTCCGCCCCGATGAGACCCAGTACTTC
cdr3_aa: CASSVRPDETQYF
j_call: TRBJ2-5
v_call: TRBV9
clone_size: -
d_call: -

cdr3_nt: TGTGCCAGCAGCCAAGGCGTCGGGGATCTGTACGAGCAGTACTTC
cdr3_aa: CASSQGVGDLYEQYF
j_call: TRBJ2-7
v_call: TRBV4-2
clone_size: -
d_call: -

cdr3_nt: TGCGCCAGCAGTGCCGGATTGACTAGCGGGGTTTACAATGAGCAGTTCTTC
cdr3_aa: CASSAGLTSGVYNEQFF
j_call: TRBJ2-1
v_call: TRBV10-1
clone_size: -
d_call: TRBD2

cdr3_nt: TGTGCCATCAGTGACTCGGGACCGGGAAACATTCAGTACTTC
cdr3_aa: CAISDSGPGNIQYF
j_call: TRBJ2-4
v_call: TRBV10-3
clone_size: -
d_call: -

cdr3_nt: TGTGCCAGCAGTTCCCGACAGGGAAACACCGGGGAGCTGTTTTTT
cdr3_aa: CASSSRQGNTGELFF
j_call: TRBJ2-2
v_call: TRBV6-5
clone_size: once
d_call: TRBD1

cdr3_nt: TGTGCCAGCAGCAAGGGACGGCAAGAGACCCAGTACTTC
cdr3_aa: CASSKGRQETQYF
j_call: TRBJ2-5
v_call: TRBV7-6
clone_size: many
d_call: -